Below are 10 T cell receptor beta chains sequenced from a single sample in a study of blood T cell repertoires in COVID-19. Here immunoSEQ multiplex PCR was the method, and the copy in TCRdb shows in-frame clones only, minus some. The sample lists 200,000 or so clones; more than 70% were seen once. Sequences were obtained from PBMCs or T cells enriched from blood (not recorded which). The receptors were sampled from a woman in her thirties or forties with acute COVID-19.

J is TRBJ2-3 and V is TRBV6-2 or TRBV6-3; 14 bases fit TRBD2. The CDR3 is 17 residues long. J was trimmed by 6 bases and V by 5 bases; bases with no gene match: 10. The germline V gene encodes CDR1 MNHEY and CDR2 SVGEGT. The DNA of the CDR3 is TGTGCCAGCAGTACCCGACTAGCGGGGGGGCCTCTGGATACGCAGTATTTT. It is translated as CASSTRLAGGPLDTQYF.

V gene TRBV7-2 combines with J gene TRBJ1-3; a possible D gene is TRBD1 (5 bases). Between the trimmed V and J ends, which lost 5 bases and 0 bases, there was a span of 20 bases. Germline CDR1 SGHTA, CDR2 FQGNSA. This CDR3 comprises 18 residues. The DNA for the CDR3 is TGTGCCAGCAGCCCCGGGACTGCGGATGCCCTCTCTGGAAACACCATATATTTT. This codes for CASSPGTADALSGNTIYF.

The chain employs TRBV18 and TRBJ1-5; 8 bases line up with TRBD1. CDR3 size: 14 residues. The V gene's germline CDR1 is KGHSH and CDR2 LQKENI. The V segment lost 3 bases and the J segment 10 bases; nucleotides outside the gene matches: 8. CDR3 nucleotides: TGTGCCAGCTCACCGGGACAGGAAAGATTCCCCCAGCATTTT. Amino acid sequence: CASSPGQERFPQHF.

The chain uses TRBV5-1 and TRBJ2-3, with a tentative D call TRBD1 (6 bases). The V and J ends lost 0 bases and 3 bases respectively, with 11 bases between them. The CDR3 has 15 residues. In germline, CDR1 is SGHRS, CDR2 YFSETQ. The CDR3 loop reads CASSLVDSITDTQYF. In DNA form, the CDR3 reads TGCGCCAGCAGCTTGGTGGACAGCATTACAGATACGCAGTATTTT.

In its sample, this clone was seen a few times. The CDR3 DNA reads as TGTGCCAGCAGTACCGGGACTCCGAATCAGCCCCAGCATTTT. It translates to CASSTGTPNQPQHF. This chain joins TRBV6-5 and TRBJ1-5; D is possibly TRBD1 (5 bases). The ends were cut back, 5 bases at V and 4 bases at J, with 12 bases in the middle. This CDR3 has 14 residues. Germline lookup yields CDR1 MNHEY and CDR2 SVGAGI.

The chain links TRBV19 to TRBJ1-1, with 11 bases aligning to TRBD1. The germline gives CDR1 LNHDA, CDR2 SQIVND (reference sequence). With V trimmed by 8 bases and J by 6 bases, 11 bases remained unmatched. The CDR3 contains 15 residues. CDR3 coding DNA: TGTGCCAGTCGGGACAGGGGGTCGAGTGGGGCTGAAGCTTTCTTT. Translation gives CASRDRGSSGAEAFF.

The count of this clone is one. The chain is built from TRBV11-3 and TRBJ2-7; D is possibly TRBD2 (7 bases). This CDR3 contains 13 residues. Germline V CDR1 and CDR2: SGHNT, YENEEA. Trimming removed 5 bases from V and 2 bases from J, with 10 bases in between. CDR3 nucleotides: TGTGCCAGCAGCCCGGGGGGCACCTACGAGCAGTACGTC. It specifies CASSPGGTYEQYV.

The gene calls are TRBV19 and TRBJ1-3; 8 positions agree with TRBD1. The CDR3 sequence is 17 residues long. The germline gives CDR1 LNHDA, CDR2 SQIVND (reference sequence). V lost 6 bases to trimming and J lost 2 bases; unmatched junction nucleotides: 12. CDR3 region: CASSYTGQGIAGNTIYF. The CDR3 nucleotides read TGTGCCAGTAGCTATACCGGACAGGGAATAGCTGGAAACACCATATATTTT.

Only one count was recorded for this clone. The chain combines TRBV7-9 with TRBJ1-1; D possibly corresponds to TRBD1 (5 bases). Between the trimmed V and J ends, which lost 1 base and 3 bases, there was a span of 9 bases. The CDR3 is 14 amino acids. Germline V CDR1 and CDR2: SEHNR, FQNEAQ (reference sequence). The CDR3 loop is CASSLGRGDTEAFF. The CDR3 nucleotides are TGTGCCAGCAGCTTAGGTCGGGGGGACACTGAAGCTTTCTTT.

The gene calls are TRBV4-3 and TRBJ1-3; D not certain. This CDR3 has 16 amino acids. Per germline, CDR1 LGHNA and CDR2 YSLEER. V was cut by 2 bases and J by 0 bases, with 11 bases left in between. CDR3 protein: CASSQSGGPSGNTIYF. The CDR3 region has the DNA TGCGCCAGCAGCCAATCCGGAGGACCCTCTGGAAACACCATATATTTT.